The present entry profiles one T cell receptor beta chain with its context. It lacks a known antigen. Per-nucleotide qualities are absent, and no much larger clonotype sits a single base away. V is shortened by 4 bases, J by 0 bases, and the region joining them spans 10 bases. The CDR3 contains 15 residues, cysteine and phenylalanine counted. The kept DNA is CDR3 alone, 45 bases in frame from the first base. The treatment or condition label, as the study defines it: roughly 10-day PBMC culture with coronavirus spike peptide pools or control peptides (ViraFEST assay). The study used the ViraFEST assay, which expanded antigen-specific T cells with peptide pools and then identified expanded clonotypes by TCR sequencing. The convalescent patients' positive SARS-CoV-2 PCR tests were from March to December 2020, which was before the Alpha, Beta and Delta variants emerged in the United States. Approximately 2.1 million PBMCs per well were cultured in IMDM with about 5% human AB serum and 8 to 10 IU/ml IL-2, plus 10 ug/ml peptide pools. On days 3 and 7, half of the culture medium was replaced with fresh IL-2-containing medium. CD4+ T cells were isolated after about 10 days of culture through negative selection using the EasySep CD4+ T cell isolation kit. Ficoll-Paque Plus gradient centrifugation was used to isolate PBMCs from whole blood, and the isolated PBMCs were then either used fresh or cryopreserved at -140C. Triplicate wells were generally used for each culture condition.

The source of the sample is a study of vaccination and CD4 T cells after COVID-19 (dated by TCRdb to the early 2020s). Regarding the study in general: SARS-CoV-2 positivity had been established in the convalescent patients by nasal swab PCR, and mild disease was recorded in about 9 of these patients and severe disease in one. Participants got two doses of the Pfizer-BioNTech BNT162b2 vaccine (n=8) or two doses of the Moderna mRNA-1273 vaccine (n=2). Post-vaccine blood samples were collected a median of about 69 days after the second vaccine dose, ranging from 14 to 241 days. In the convalescent cohort there were six males and four females, among whom were two Hispanic individuals, seven Caucasians, two Asians and one multiracial person. For stimulating the cultures, overlapping spike peptide pools were used, derived from SARS-CoV-2 as well as from the common cold coronaviruses HCoV-NL63, HCoV-OC43 and HCoV-229E. In control cultures, a CEFX viral epitope pool was used as positive control, an HIV-1 Nef peptide pool was used as negative control, or no peptide was added. Post-COVID blood samples from convalescent patients were collected a median of about 100 days after diagnosis, with a range of about 35 to 161 days. In over 8 COVID-19 convalescent patients and a handful of infection-naive healthy vaccine recipients, the spike-specific CD4+ TCR repertoire before mRNA vaccination was compared with the repertoire after mRNA vaccination. Beyond this particular receptor, the publication reports: In convalescent patients, a median about 86% of post-vaccine SARS-CoV-2-reactive clones were detected only after vaccination, and vaccine-specific priming was suggested by this finding. Of the vaccine-specific clones found in convalescent patients, nearly all (304 of 307) were mono-reactive for SARS-CoV-2 spike instead of being cross-reactive with common cold coronaviruses. Although the median number of SARS-CoV-2-reactive clonotypes went up from 20 to 25 after infection to 38 after vaccination, the increase was not significant. Only a relatively small number of convalescent patients were included in the study, and early timepoints following natural infection were not analyzed.

The library was produced with PCR. TCR sequencing of DNA from cultured CD4+ T cells used the Oncomine TCR Beta short-read assay at the Johns Hopkins FTIC core. The QIAamp micro DNA kit was used to extract genomic DNA from the cultured CD4+ T cells. Oncomine TCR Beta libraries from cultured CD4+ T cells were pooled with unique dual indexes and sequenced on an Illumina iSeq 100. From the authors' description of their analysis: Non-productive sequences were removed, and CDR3s that did not start with C, did not end with F or W, or were shorter than 7 amino acids were discarded. Antigen-specific clonotypes were identified using the MANAFEST web application through comparison of peptide-stimulated wells with reference and other culture wells. An FDR below 0.05, an odds ratio above 5, and a productive frequency above 0.1% in at least two of three replicate wells were required for clones to be considered positive. Clonotypes that were significantly expanded in both SARS-CoV-2 spike wells and at least one common cold coronavirus spike condition were defined as cross-reactive. Similarity between CDR3 sequences was evaluated in R version 3.6.1 using Levenshtein distances (stringdist) and unrooted phylogenetic trees (ape). TCRdb cleaned the public reads at Q25 with fastp, built clones with MiXCR and kept in-frame beta chains. Each CDR3 protein appears once, grouped with its most common genes and DNA. It is TCRdb's table, rather than the study itself, that gives the V and J calls and clone size. For this sample the table gives fewer than 20,000 distinct CDR3 sequences, of which 55% to 70% were detected only once. Of the sample, about 8% falls within the top ten clones.

The sequence joins TRBV12-3 or TRBV12-4 to TRBJ2-1; the best D guess is TRBD1, with 6 bases matching. This TCR derives from a human donor who had recovered from COVID-19. Material for sequencing was CD4+ T cells from blood, cultured in vitro. The CDR3 loop reads CASSWTASSYNEQFF. The nucleotide sequence is TGTGCCAGCAGTTGGACAGCGAGCTCCTACAATGAGCAGTTCTTC.